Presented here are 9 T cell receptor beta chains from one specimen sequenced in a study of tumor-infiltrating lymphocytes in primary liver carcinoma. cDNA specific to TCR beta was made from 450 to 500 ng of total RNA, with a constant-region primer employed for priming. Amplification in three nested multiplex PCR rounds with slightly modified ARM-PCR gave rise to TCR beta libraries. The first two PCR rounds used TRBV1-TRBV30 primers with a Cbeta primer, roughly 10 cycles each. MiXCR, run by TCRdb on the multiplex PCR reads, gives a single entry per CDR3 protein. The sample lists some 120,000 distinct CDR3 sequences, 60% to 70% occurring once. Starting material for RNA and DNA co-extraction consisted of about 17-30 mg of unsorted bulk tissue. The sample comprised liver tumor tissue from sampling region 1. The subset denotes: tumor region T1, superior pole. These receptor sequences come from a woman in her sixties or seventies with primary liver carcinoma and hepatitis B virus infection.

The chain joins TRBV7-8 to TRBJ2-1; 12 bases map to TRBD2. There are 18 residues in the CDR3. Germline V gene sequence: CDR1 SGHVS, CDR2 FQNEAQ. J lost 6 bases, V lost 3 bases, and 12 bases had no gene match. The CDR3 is CASSFPSTSGRSVNEQFF. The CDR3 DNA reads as TGTGCCAGCAGCTTCCCGAGTACTAGCGGGAGGTCAGTCAATGAGCAGTTCTTC.

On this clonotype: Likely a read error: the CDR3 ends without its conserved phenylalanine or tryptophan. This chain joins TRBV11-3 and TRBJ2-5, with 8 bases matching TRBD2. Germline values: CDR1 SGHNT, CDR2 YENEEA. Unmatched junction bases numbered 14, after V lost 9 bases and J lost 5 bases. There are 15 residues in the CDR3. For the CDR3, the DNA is TGTGCCAGGAGCCCCGGGGTAGCGGGATTGGAGACCCAGTACCTC. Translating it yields CARSPGVAGLETQYL.

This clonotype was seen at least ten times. CDR3 protein: CASSWRLAYEQFF. CDR3 bases: TGTGCCAGCAGTTGGCGGCTAGCCTATGAGCAGTTCTTC. The V call is TRBV6-2 or TRBV6-3, the J call TRBJ2-1; a weak D match, TRBD2 (5 bases). Trimming cost V 4 bases and J 8 bases, with 12 bases left between them. The CDR3 sequence is 13 residues long. Germline-derived CDR1 and CDR2 are MNHEY and SVGEGT.

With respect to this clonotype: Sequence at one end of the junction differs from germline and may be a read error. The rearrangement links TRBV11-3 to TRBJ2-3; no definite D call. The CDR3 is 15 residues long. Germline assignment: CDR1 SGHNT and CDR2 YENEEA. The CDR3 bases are TGTACCAGCAGCCTAGATCGACATACTACAGATACGCAGTACTTT. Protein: CTSSLDRHTTDTQYF.

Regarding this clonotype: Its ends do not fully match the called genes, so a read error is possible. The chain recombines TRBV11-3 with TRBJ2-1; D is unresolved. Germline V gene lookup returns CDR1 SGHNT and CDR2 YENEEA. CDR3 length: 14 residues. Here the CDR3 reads CANSSATKCNEQFF. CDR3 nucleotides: TGTGCCAACAGCTCCGCAACTAAGTGCAATGAGCAGTTCTTC.

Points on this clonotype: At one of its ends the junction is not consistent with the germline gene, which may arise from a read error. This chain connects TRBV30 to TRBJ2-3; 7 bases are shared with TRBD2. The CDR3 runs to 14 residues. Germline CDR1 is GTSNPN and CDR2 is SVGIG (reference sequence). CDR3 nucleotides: TGTGCCTGGAGTGACGGACTAGTGACAGATACGCAGTGTTTT. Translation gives CAWSDGLVTDTQCF.

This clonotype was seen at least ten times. The CDR3 sequence is CASSYSAGISNQPQHF. The CDR3 DNA is TGTGCCAGCAGTTACTCAGCGGGGATTAGCAATCAGCCCCAGCATTTT. The chain is built from TRBV6-6 and TRBJ1-5; no firm D call. The V end was cut by 0 bases, the J end by 0 bases, with 9 bases between. Germline V gene lookup returns CDR1 MNHNY and CDR2 SVGAGI (reference sequence). The CDR3 is made up of 16 amino acids.

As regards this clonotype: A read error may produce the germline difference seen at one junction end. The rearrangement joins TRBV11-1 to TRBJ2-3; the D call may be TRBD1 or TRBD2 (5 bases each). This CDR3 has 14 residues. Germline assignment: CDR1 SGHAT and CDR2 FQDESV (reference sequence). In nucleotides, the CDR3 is TGTGCCAGCAGCTTAGACTGGGGGTCAGATAGGCAGTATTTT. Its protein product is CASSLDWGSDRQYF. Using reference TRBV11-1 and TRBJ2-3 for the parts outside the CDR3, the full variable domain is EAEVAQSPRYKITEKSQAVAFWCDPISGHATLYWYRQILGQGPELLVQFQDESVVDDSQLPKDRFSAERLKGVDSTLKIQPAELGDSAMYLCASSLDWGSDRQYFGPGTRLTVL.

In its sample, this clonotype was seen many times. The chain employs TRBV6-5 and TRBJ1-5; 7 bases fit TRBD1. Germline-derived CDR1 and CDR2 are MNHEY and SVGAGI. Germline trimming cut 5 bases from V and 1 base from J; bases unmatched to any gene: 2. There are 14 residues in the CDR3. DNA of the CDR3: TGTGCCAGCAGTAGGGGACAGAGCAATCAGCCCCAGCATTTT. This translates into CASSRGQSNQPQHF.